This T cell receptor beta chain was obtained from a study of T cells in Graves' hyperthyroidism and ophthalmopathy. Study-level results: Among clonotypes expanded in thyroid above 0.001, most were also found in blood. Model-based prediction identified ophthalmopathy a median around 6.5 months prior to its onset.

Amplification targeted TCR beta CDR3 regions from RNA transcripts. A first-round RT-PCR of the TCR CDR3 used the HTBI primer set. TCRdb passed the multiplex PCR reads through MiXCR, listing each CDR3 protein once. Counted here are over 300,000 distinct CDR3 sequences, over 11% occurring once; the ten biggest clones make up 8% to 13%. The diagnostic basis comprised clinical symptoms, serum thyroxine and TRAb, thyroid ultrasound and orbital computed tomography. This clonotype was seen repeatedly, ten times or more. Its antigen is not identified. Between the trimmed V and J ends, which lost 0 bases and 1 base, there was a span of 12 bases. This CDR3 is built from 16 residues. CDR1 is KGHDR, CDR2 SFDVKD, per germline.

The specimen was blood. The sequence was collected from a woman in her sixties or seventies with Graves' hyperthyroidism. The chain employs TRBV24-1 and TRBJ2-7, with D perhaps matching TRBD2 (6 bases). The CDR3 here is CATSDLARDGSYEQYF. CDR3 coding DNA: TGTGCCACCAGTGATTTGGCGCGGGACGGTTCCTACGAGCAGTACTTC.